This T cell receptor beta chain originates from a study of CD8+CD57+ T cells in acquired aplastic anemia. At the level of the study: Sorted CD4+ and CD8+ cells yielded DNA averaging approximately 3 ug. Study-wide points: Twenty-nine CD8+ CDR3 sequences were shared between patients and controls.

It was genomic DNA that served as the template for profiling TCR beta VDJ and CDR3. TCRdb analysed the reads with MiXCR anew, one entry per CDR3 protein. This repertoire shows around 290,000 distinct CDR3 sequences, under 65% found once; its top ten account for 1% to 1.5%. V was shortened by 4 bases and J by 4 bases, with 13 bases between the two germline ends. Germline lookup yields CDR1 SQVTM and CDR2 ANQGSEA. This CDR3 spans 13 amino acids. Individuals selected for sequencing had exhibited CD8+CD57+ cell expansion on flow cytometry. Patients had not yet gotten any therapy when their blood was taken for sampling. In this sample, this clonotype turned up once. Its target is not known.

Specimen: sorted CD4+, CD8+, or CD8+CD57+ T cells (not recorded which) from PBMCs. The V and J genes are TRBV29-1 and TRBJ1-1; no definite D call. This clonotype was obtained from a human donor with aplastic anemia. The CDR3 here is CSVGLGMVTEAFF. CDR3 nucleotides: TGCAGCGTTGGGTTGGGGATGGTCACTGAAGCTTTCTTT.